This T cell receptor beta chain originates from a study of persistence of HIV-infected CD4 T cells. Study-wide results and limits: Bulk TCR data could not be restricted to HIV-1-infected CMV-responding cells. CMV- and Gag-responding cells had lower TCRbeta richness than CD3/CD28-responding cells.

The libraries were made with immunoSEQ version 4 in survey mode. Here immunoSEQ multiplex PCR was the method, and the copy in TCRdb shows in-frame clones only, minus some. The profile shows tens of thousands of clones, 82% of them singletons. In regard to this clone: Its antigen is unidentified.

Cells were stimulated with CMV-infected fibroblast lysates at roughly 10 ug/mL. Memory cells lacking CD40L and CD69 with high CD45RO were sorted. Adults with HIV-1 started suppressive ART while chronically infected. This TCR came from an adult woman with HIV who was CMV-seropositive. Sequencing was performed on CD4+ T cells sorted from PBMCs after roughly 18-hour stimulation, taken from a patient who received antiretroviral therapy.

The CDR3 here is CASSSYRESFF. In DNA form, the CDR3 reads TGTGCCAGCAGTTCCTACAGGGAGTCGTTCTTT. V is TRBV6-2 or TRBV6-3 and J is TRBJ1-1; possible D gene TRBD1, 6 bases. CDR1 is MNHEY and CDR2 is SVGEGT in the germline V gene. CDR3 size: 11 residues. The ends were cut back, 4 bases at V and 14 bases at J, with 14 bases in the middle.